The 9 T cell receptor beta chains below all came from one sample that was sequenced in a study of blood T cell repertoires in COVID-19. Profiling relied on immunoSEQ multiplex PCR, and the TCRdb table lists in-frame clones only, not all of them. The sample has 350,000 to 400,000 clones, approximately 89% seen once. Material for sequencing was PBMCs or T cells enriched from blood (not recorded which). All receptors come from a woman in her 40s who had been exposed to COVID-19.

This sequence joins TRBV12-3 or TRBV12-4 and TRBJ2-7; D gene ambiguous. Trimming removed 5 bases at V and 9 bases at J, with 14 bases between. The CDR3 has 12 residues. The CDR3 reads CASSPLALRQYF. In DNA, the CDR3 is TGTGCCAGCAGTCCCCTTGCGTTACGGCAGTACTTC.

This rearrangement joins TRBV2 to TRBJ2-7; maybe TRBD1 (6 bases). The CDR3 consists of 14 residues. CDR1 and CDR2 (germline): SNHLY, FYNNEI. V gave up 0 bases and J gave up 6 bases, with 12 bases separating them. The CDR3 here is CASSEAQQGLEQYF. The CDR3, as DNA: TGTGCCAGCAGTGAAGCCCAACAGGGTCTCGAGCAGTACTTC. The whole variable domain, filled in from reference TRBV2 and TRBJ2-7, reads EPEVTQTPSHQVTQMGQEVILRCVPISNHLYFYWYRQILGQKVEFLVSFYNNEISEKSEIFDDQFSVERPDGSNFTLKIRSTKLEDSAMYFCASSEAQQGLEQYFGPGTRLTVT.

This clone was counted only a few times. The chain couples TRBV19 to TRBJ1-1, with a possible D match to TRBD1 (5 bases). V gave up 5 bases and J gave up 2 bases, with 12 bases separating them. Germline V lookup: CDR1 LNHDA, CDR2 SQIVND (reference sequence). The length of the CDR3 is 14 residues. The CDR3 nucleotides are TGTGCCAGTAGTGCCACGGGACTCAACACTGAAGCTTTCTTT. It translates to CASSATGLNTEAFF. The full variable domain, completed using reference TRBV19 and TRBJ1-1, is DGGITQSPKYLFRKEGQNVTLSCEQNLNHDAMYWYRQDPGQGLRLIYYSQIVNDFQKGDIAEGYSVSREKKESFPLTVTSAQKNPTAFYLCASSATGLNTEAFFGQGTRLTVV.

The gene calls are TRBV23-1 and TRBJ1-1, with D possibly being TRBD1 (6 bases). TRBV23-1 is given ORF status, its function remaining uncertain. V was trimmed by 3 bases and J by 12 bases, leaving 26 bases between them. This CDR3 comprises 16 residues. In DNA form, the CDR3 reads TGCGCCAGCAGTCAGCGGGTACAGGGAATTAGAGGGAAAACTTTCTTT. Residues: CASSQRVQGIRGKTFF.

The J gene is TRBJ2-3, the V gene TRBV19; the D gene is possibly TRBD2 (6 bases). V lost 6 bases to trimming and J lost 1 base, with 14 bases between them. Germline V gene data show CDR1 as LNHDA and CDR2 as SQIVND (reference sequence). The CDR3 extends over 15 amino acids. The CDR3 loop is CASRKAGGGTDTQYF. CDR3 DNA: TGTGCCAGTAGGAAGGCTGGCGGGGGCACAGATACGCAGTATTTT. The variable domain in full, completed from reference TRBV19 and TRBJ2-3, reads DGGITQSPKYLFRKEGQNVTLSCEQNLNHDAMYWYRQDPGQGLRLIYYSQIVNDFQKGDIAEGYSVSREKKESFPLTVTSAQKNPTAFYLCASRKAGGGTDTQYFGPGTRLTVL.

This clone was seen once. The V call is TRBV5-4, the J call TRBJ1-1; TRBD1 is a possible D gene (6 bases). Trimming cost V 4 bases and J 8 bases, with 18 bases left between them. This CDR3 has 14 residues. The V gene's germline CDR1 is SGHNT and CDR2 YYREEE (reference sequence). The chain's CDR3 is CASSSPGTSLEAFF. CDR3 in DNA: TGTGCCAGCAGCAGCCCCGGGACAAGTTTAGAAGCTTTCTTT.

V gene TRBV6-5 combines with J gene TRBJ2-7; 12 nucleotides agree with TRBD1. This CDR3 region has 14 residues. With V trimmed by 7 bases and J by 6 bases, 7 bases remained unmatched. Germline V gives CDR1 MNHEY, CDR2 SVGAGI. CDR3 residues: CASKKGQGAGEQYF. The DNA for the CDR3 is TGTGCCAGCAAAAAGGGACAGGGGGCGGGCGAGCAGTACTTC.

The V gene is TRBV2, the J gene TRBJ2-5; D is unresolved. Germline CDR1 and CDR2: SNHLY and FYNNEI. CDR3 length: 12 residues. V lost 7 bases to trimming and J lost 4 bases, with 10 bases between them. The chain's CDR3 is CASNIGIETQYF. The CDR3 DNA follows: TGTGCCAGCAATATCGGTATAGAGACCCAGTACTTC.

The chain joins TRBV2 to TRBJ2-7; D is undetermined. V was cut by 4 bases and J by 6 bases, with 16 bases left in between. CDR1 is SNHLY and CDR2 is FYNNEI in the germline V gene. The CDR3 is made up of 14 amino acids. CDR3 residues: CASSARFMTPEQYF. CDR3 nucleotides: TGTGCCAGCAGTGCGAGGTTCATGACTCCCGAGCAGTACTTC.